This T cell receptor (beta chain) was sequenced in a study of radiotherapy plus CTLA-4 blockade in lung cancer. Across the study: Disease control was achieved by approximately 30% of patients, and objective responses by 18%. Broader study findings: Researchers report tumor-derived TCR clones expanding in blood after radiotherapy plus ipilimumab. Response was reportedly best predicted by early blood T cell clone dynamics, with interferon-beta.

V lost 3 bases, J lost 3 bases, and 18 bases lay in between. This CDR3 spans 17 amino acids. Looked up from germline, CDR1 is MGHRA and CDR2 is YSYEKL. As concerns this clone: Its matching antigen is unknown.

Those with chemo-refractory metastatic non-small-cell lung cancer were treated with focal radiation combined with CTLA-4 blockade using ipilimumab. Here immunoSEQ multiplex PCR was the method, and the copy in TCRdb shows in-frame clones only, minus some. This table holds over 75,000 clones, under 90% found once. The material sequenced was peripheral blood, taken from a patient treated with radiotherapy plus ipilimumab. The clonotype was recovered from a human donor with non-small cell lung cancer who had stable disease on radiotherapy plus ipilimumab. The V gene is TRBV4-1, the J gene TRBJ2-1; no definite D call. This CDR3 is CASSQADMFLGYNEQFF. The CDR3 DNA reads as TGCGCCAGCAGCCAGGCTGACATGTTTTTGGGCTACAATGAGCAGTTCTTC.